This T cell receptor (beta chain) was recorded in a study of T cells after yellow fever vaccination. Looking at the study overall: SMART-Seq v4 Ultra Low Input prepared libraries from low-cell fractions.

This clonotype was observed a few times. TCRdb re-analysed the 5' RACE reads in MiXCR, keeping a single row per CDR3 protein. In the table there are about 340,000 distinct CDR3 sequences, roughly 4% of which are singletons. This TCR derives from a man between 18 and 35 years old who received the YFV17D yellow fever vaccine. The sequences come from PBMCs, collected 5 days after the yellow fever booster vaccination.

CDR3 protein: CASSTLGERGASDTQYF. As DNA, the CDR3 is TGTGCCAGCAGCACCCTGGGTGAGCGGGGGGCTTCAGATACGCAGTATTTT. V usage is TRBV7-9 and J usage is TRBJ2-3, with 9 bases that match TRBD2. With V trimmed by 5 bases and J by 4 bases, 13 bases remained unmatched. The CDR3 runs to 17 residues. CDR1 and CDR2 (germline): SEHNR, FQNEAQ (reference sequence).